Included here is one T cell receptor beta chain sequence, with context. Its antigen is not identified. PCR employed 60 Vbeta and 13 Jbeta primers. This table comes from immunoSEQ multiplex PCR, and its TCRdb copy is limited to in-frame clones, with some not included. The repertoire includes some 120,000 clones, 70% to 85% of them detected once, and 4.5% to 6% sits in the top ten. Germline V CDR1 and CDR2: SGHAT, FQNNGV. The length of the CDR3 is 13 residues. Trimming left V 4 bases short and J 7 bases short, with 11 bases between. This sample stems from a study of cytomegalovirus exposure and HLA in healthy donors. General study results and limits: The likely origin of a cluster of highly shared sequence variants was a sequencing artifact. At a 0.05 false discovery rate, a later analysis found over 15,000 TCR beta sequences to be associated with HLA alleles. Relative to the approximately 700-donor mean, N-insertions were reportedly fewer in an Asian-associated ancestry cluster in a later analysis. Within an earlier analysis, most TCR beta V segments proved productive either about 87% or about 30% of the time.

The receptor was derived from a man aged 18 to 30 in good health and CMV-seropositive. The genes are TRBV11-2 and TRBJ2-1; D uncertain. Sequenced input: PBMCs. The CDR3 region is CASSSELVNEQFF. CDR3 nucleotide sequence: TGTGCCAGCAGCTCGGAGCTAGTAAATGAGCAGTTCTTC. Full variable domain (missing parts from reference TRBV11-2 and TRBJ2-1): EAGVAQSPRYKIIEKRQSVAFWCNPISGHATLYWYQQILGQGPKLLIQFQNNGVVDDSQLPKDRFSAERLKGVDSTLKIQPAKLEDSAVYLCASSSELVNEQFFGPGTRLTVL.